Sequencing of this T cell receptor (beta chain) was carried out in a study of cytomegalovirus exposure and HLA in healthy donors. The PCR ran on 60 Vbeta and 13 Jbeta primers. Sequencing was performed with immunoSEQ multiplex PCR; in TCRdb, only in-frame clones are kept and a portion is missing. Of over 150,000 clones listed, approximately 79% were seen once; the top ten hold approximately 1.5%. J gave up 0 bases and V 3 bases, and 11 bases lay outside the gene matches. The CDR3 covers 17 residues. The V gene's germline CDR1 is GTSNPN and CDR2 SVGIG (reference sequence). This TCR derives from a girl aged 5-17 years in good health and CMV-seropositive. What was sequenced was PBMCs. The chain joins TRBV30 to TRBJ2-3; 8 bases match TRBD2. The CDR3 bases are TGTGCCTGGAGACCCACCTGGTCGGGGGGGAGCACAGATACGCAGTATTTT. This sequence encodes CAWRPTWSGGSTDTQYF.